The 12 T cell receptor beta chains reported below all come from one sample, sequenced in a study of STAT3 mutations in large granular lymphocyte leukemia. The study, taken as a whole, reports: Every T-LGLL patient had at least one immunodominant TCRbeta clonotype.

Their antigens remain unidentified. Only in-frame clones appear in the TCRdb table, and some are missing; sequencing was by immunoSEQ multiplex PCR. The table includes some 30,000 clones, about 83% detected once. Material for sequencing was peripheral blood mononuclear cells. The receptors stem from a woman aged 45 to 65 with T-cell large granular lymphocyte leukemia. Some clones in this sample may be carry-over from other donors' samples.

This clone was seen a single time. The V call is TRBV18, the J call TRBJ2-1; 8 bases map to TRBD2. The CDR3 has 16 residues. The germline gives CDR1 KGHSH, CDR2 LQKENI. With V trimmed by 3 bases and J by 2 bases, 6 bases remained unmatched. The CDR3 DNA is TGTGCCAGCTCACCTCTAGCGGGCTACGCCTACAATGAGCAGTTCTTC. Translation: CASSPLAGYAYNEQFF.

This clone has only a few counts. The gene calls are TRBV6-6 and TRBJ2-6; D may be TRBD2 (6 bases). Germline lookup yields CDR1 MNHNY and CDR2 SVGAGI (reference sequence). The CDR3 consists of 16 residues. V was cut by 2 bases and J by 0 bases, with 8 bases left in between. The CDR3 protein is CASSYQRASGANVLTF. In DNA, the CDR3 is TGTGCCAGCAGTTACCAGCGGGCCTCTGGGGCCAACGTCCTGACTTTC.

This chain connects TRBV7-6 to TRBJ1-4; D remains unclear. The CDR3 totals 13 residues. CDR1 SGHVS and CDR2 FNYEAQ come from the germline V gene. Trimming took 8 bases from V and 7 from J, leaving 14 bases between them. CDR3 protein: CASGIEPGEKLFF. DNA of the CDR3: TGTGCCAGCGGAATTGAGCCGGGTGAAAAACTGTTTTTT.

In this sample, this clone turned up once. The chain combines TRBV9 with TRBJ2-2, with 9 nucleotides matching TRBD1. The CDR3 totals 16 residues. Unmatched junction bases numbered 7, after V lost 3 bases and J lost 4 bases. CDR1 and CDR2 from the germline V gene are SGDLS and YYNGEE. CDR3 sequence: CASSGTWDRVTGELFF. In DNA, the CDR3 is TGTGCCAGCAGCGGAACTTGGGACAGGGTCACCGGGGAGCTGTTTTTT.

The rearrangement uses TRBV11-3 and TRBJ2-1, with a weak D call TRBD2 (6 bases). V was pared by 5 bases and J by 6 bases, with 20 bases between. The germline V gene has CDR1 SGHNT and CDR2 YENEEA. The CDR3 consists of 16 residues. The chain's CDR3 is CASSRQGGVGGNEQFF. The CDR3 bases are TGTGCCAGCAGCAGGCAGGGAGGTGTCGGAGGCAATGAGCAGTTCTTC.

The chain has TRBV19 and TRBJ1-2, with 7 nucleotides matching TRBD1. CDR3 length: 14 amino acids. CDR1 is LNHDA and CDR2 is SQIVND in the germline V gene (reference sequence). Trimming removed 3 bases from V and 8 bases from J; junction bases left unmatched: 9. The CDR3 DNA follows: TGTGCCAGTAGTATGACGAGACAGGGAGGCGGCTACACCTTC. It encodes CASSMTRQGGGYTF.

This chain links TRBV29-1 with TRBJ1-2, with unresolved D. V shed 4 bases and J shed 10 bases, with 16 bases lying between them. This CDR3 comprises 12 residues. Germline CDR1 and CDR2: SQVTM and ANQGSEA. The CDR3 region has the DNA TGCAGCGTTGGTGCCGTGAGTGTTGCCTACACCTTC. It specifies CSVGAVSVAYTF.

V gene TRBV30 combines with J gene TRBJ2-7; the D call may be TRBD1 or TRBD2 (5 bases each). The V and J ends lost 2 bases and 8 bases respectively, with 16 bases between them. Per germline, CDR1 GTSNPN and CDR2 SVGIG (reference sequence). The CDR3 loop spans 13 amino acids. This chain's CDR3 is CAWSRGEGIQQYF. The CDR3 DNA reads TGTGCCTGGAGTCGAGGAGAGGGGATACAGCAGTACTTC. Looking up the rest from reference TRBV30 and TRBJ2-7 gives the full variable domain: SQTIHQWPATLVQPVGSPLSLECTVEGTSNPNLYWYRQAAGRGLQLLFYSVGIGQISSEVPQNLSASRPQDRQFILSSKKLLLSDSGFYLCAWSRGEGIQQYFGPGTRLTVT.

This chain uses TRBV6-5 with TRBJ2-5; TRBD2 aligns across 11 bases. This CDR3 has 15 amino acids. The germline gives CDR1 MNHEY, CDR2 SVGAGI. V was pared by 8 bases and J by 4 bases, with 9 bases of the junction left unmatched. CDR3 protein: CASSLAGGPRETQYF. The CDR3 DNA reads TGTGCCAGCTCCTTAGCGGGAGGGCCGCGAGAGACCCAGTACTTC.

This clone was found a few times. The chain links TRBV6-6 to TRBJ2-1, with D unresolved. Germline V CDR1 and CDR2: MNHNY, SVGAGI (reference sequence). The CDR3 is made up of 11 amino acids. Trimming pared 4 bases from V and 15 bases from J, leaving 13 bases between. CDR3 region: CASSLGSGPFF. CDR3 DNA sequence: TGTGCCAGCAGTTTGGGTTCTGGTCCGTTCTTC.

The CDR3 loop reads CASSVYGSNQPQHF. CDR3 nucleotides: TGTGCCAGCAGCGTATACGGTAGCAATCAGCCCCAGCATTTT. The genes are TRBV9 and TRBJ1-5; D unresolved. Germline CDR1 reads SGDLS; CDR2 reads YYNGEE. This CDR3 has 14 amino acids. V lost 1 base, J lost 0 bases, and 5 bases lay in between.

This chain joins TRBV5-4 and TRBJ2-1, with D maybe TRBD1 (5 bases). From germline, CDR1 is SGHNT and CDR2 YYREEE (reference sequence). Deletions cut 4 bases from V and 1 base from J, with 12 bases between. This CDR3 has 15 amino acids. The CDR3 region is CASSADSPSYNEQFF. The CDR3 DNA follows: TGTGCCAGCAGCGCTGACAGCCCTTCCTACAATGAGCAGTTCTTC. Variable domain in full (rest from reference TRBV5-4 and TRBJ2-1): ETGVTQSPTHLIKTRGQQVTLRCSSQSGHNTVSWYQQALGQGPQFIFQYYREEENGRGNFPPRFSGLQFPNYSSELNVNALELDDSALYLCASSADSPSYNEQFFGPGTRLTVL.